This entry is about one T cell receptor (beta chain). This sample is drawn from a study of blood T cell repertoires in COVID-19. Under the authors' procedure: Scientists estimated how many nucleated cells there were by amplifying reference gene primers. Assay: immunoSEQ multiplex PCR; the TCRdb copy retains only in-frame clones and omits some. V and J calls and clone size follow that table, whereas D and trimming were derived from the DNA. The sample gives 110,000 to 150,000 clones, roughly 79% of which show up once; approximately 8% is in the top ten. In germline, CDR1 is MNHEY, CDR2 SVGAGI. The CDR3 is made up of 15 amino acids. Losses at the gene ends were 0 bases for V and 9 bases for J; bases not matched to a gene: 6.

The source is a human donor in a cohort sampled during active COVID-19. The rearrangement uses TRBV6-5 and TRBJ2-1; 9 bases line up with TRBD2. Sequencing was performed on peripheral blood. The CDR3 nucleotides read TGTGCCAGCAGTTACTCCGCGGGGACTAGCAGTGAGCAGTTCTTC. This encodes CASSYSAGTSSEQFF.